A single T cell receptor beta chain is shown here with its context. Its antigen remains unidentified. These data are taken from a study of T cell repertoires in cytomegalovirus infection. On the study more broadly: Signatures in public TCR beta sequences pointed to both CMV infection and matching HLA type. Findings of the study overall: The ex vivo response was dominated by HLA-C-restricted CMV-specific TCR beta clonotypes. Totalled public TCR beta family frequency picked out people who carried CMV plus the relevant HLA.

TCRdb used MiXCR to reprocess the reads, holding one entry per CDR3 protein. The sample holds around 330,000 distinct CDR3 sequences, under 20% seen once. The CDR3 has 19 residues. Germline CDR1 reads MNHEY; CDR2 reads SMNVEV (reference sequence). V lost 2 bases to trimming and J lost 3 bases, with 22 bases between them. The sequenced sample consisted of PBMCs. This sequence originates from a human donor in good health (CMV status not recorded). Some clones in this sample may be carry-over from other donors' samples. The V and J genes are TRBV27 and TRBJ1-4; possibly TRBD1 for D (5 bases). DNA of the CDR3: TGTGCCAGCAGTTTAAAACCCCAGGTTCGGGCAGGGCCTAATGAAAAACTGTTTTTT. Translation: CASSLKPQVRAGPNEKLFF.